One sample yielded the 32 T cell receptor beta chains listed below, sequenced in a study of CD8+ T cells in alopecia areata. Reverse transcription of extracted RNA yielded cDNA, which provided the sequencing template. The protocol was immunoSEQ multiplex PCR, while the TCRdb copy is restricted to in-frame clones and leaves out a portion. The sample gives 200,000 to 250,000 clones, approximately 70% of which show up once; around 1.2% is in the top ten. Treatment here: oral pan-JAK inhibitor, 5-10 mg twice daily. The material was CD4+ T cells sorted from blood, obtained between weeks 43 and 45, from a patient treated with tofacitinib. The receptors here all came from a human donor with alopecia areata.

This clone came up a few times. V and J are TRBV29-1 and TRBJ2-6; 7 bases match TRBD1. CDR3 size: 18 residues. Unmatched junction bases numbered 15, after V lost 7 bases and J lost 0 bases. Germline loops: CDR1 SQVTM, CDR2 ANQGSEA. CDR3 in amino acids: CSALLEGALSSGANVLTF. CDR3 nucleotides: TGCAGCGCCCTATTAGAGGGGGCACTTAGCTCTGGGGCCAACGTCCTGACTTTC. Full variable domain (missing parts from reference TRBV29-1 and TRBJ2-6): SAVISQKPSRDICQRGTSLTIQCQVDSQVTMMFWYRQQPGQSLTLIATANQGSEATYESGFVIDKFPISRPNLTFSTLTVSNMSPEDSSIYLCSALLEGALSSGANVLTFGAGSRLTVL.

The V call is TRBV29-1, the J call TRBJ2-3; D not resolved. CDR3 length: 14 amino acids. Trimming removed 3 bases from V and 1 base from J, with 11 bases in between. In germline, CDR1 is SQVTM, CDR2 ANQGSEA. The CDR3 coding sequence is TGCAGCGTTGATCAAGAGTTCGGCACAGATACGCAGTATTTT. Protein: CSVDQEFGTDTQYF.

The CDR3 DNA is TGTGCCAGCAGTTCAATTAGGGGGACTGGAGTCACTGAAGCTTTCTTT. It specifies CASSSIRGTGVTEAFF. The chain is built from TRBV7-2 and TRBJ1-1; weak D call: TRBD1 (6 bases). Germline-derived CDR1 and CDR2 are SGHTA and FQGNSA. The V gene lost 6 bases and the J gene lost 4 bases, with 21 bases spanning the gap. The CDR3 spans 16 residues.

V gene TRBV28 combines with J gene TRBJ1-4; D unclear. The V end lost 6 bases, the J end lost 10 bases, and 9 bases lay between the germline ends. This CDR3 has 11 amino acids. CDR1 MDHEN and CDR2 SYDVKM come from the germline V gene. The CDR3 region has the DNA TGTGCCAGCAGGGGTCTAGGAAAACTGTTTTTT. Translation: CASRGLGKLFF.

This clone was seen ten or more times. The chain is built from TRBV6-6 and TRBJ1-1; the D gene is possibly TRBD1 (6 bases). Germline-derived CDR1 and CDR2 are MNHNY and SVGAGI (reference sequence). This CDR3 contains 14 residues. V lost 7 bases to trimming and J lost 6 bases, with 18 bases between them. CDR3: CASTTGGGRPEAFF. The CDR3 region has the DNA TGTGCCAGCACCACGGGAGGGGGGAGGCCTGAAGCTTTCTTT.

The gene calls are TRBV4-3 and TRBJ2-7; unclear D gene. Germline CDR1 LGHNA, CDR2 YSLEER. Trimming cost V 0 bases and J 7 bases, with 16 bases left between them. The CDR3 has 15 residues. In DNA, the CDR3 is TGCGCCAGCAGCCAAGATCTGGTCGGAGATGGGGAGCAGTACTTC. This sequence encodes CASSQDLVGDGEQYF.

V is TRBV29-1 and J is TRBJ1-1, with 7 bases identical to TRBD1. CDR3 size: 12 residues. Germline V gives CDR1 SQVTM, CDR2 ANQGSEA. With V trimmed by 7 bases and J by 7 bases, 9 bases remained unmatched. CDR3 DNA: TGCAGCGGTGAGCAGGGGGTGGGTGAAGCTTTCTTT. Translated: CSGEQGVGEAFF.

The V gene is TRBV25-1, the J gene TRBJ1-2; D unclear. The germline V and J ends were trimmed by 4 bases and 4 bases, with 4 bases remaining between them. CDR3 length: 11 residues. Germline CDR1 and CDR2: MGHDK and SYGVNS. CDR3 bases: TGTGCCAGCAGTGGACCCTATGGCTACACCTTC. It is translated as CASSGPYGYTF.

The count of this clone is one. This chain connects TRBV6-5 to TRBJ1-5; 7 bases line up with TRBD1. V gave up 3 bases and J gave up 6 bases; unmatched junction bases: 8. Germline-derived CDR1 and CDR2 are MNHEY and SVGAGI. The CDR3 is 15 residues long. The CDR3 loop reads CASSYRTGFGQPQHF. The CDR3 nucleotides are TGTGCCAGCAGTTATCGGACAGGATTTGGTCAGCCCCAGCATTTT.

For the CDR3, the DNA is TGCAGCGTTGCAAGGCGGGGGCCGAGCACAGATACGCAGTATTTT. This sequence encodes CSVARRGPSTDTQYF. The chain employs TRBV29-1 and TRBJ2-3; D might be TRBD2 (7 bases). Germline values: CDR1 SQVTM, CDR2 ANQGSEA. This CDR3 is 15 amino acids long. Trimming cost V 4 bases and J 0 bases, with 14 bases left between them.

This clone has just a few counts. This chain links TRBV11-2 with TRBJ1-1; maybe TRBD1 (6 bases). Trimming took 5 bases from V and 1 from J, leaving 11 bases between them. This CDR3 has 14 residues. Germline loops: CDR1 SGHAT, CDR2 FQNNGV. DNA of the CDR3: TGTGCCAGCAGCATAAACAGGGCGAACACTGAAGCTTTCTTT. This encodes CASSINRANTEAFF.

The V call is TRBV7-2, the J call TRBJ2-7; TRBD2 matches 13 bases. The CDR3 totals 16 residues. Germline V gene sequence: CDR1 SGHTA, CDR2 FQGNSA. After removal of 5 bases from V and 0 bases from J, the junction contained 4 bases not matched to a gene. CDR3: CASSPRTSGGSYEQYF. In nucleotides, the CDR3 is TGTGCCAGCAGCCCGCGGACTAGCGGGGGCTCCTACGAGCAGTACTTC.

This rearrangement joins TRBV14 to TRBJ1-2; perhaps TRBD1 as D (5 bases). V lost 8 bases to trimming and J lost 4 bases, with 14 bases between them. The CDR3 runs to 13 residues. Germline values: CDR1 SGHDN, CDR2 FVKESK. The DNA for the CDR3 is TGTGCCAGCTCACCGGGGGGGTTCTATGGCTACACCTTC. Amino acids: CASSPGGFYGYTF.

The chain combines TRBV10-3 with TRBJ1-1; D call uncertain. Germline-derived CDR1 and CDR2 are ENHRY and SYGVKD. This CDR3 contains 14 residues. V was cut by 4 bases and J by 2 bases, with 11 bases left in between. As DNA, the CDR3 is TGTGCCATCAGTGTTGATGGGGTTAACACTGAAGCTTTCTTT. It is translated as CAISVDGVNTEAFF.

V gene TRBV25-1 combines with J gene TRBJ2-2; D possibly matches TRBD1 or TRBD2 (5 bases each). The germline V and J ends were trimmed by 8 bases and 4 bases, with 17 bases remaining between them. CDR1 is MGHDK, CDR2 SYGVNS, per germline. The CDR3 length is 15 residues. CDR3 residues: CASGGNLPATGELFF. The CDR3 coding sequence is TGTGCCAGCGGGGGAAACTTACCTGCCACCGGGGAGCTGTTTTTT. The full variable domain, rest sourced from reference TRBV25-1 and TRBJ2-2, is EADIYQTPRYLVIGTGKKITLECSQTMGHDKMYWYQQDPGMELHLIHYSYGVNSTEKGDLSSESTVSRIRTEHFPLTLESARPSHTSQYLCASGGNLPATGELFFGEGSRLTVL.

This clone was counted only a few times. The chain carries TRBV4-3 and TRBJ2-5, with D unclear. CDR1 is LGHNA and CDR2 is YSLEER in the germline V gene. This CDR3 is 13 amino acids long. V lost 2 bases and J 5 bases, leaving 9 bases between the germline ends. The CDR3 reads CASSQIAGETQYF. In DNA, the CDR3 is TGCGCCAGCAGCCAAATTGCCGGGGAGACCCAGTACTTC.

In this sample, this clone turned up a few times. The V call is TRBV29-1, the J call TRBJ1-2; D may be TRBD1 (5 bases). The germline V and J ends were trimmed by 6 bases and 5 bases, with 19 bases remaining between them. This CDR3 has 14 residues. Looked up from germline, CDR1 is SQVTM and CDR2 is ANQGSEA. CDR3 in amino acids: CSVGGNSGGYGYTF. The CDR3 DNA sequence: TGCAGCGTGGGGGGAAACTCGGGAGGGTATGGCTACACCTTC.

Written as DNA, the CDR3 is TGCAGCGTCTCGAAGAAAACAGGGGGCTCTTTCTTT. This translates into CSVSKKTGGSFF. V and J are TRBV29-1 and TRBJ1-1; 9 nucleotides match TRBD1. With V trimmed by 6 bases and J by 12 bases, 11 bases remained unmatched. The CDR3 runs to 12 residues. Germline CDR1 SQVTM, CDR2 ANQGSEA. The whole variable domain, filled in from reference TRBV29-1 and TRBJ1-1, reads SAVISQKPSRDICQRGTSLTIQCQVDSQVTMMFWYRQQPGQSLTLIATANQGSEATYESGFVIDKFPISRPNLTFSTLTVSNMSPEDSSIYLCSVSKKTGGSFFGQGTRLTVV.

The chain is built from TRBV6-5 and TRBJ1-6; D gene uncertain. Germline CDR1 and CDR2: MNHEY and SVGAGI. The germline V and J ends were trimmed by 8 bases and 6 bases, with 8 bases remaining between them. CDR3 size: 12 residues. CDR3 loop: CASGLINSPLHF. CDR3 DNA: TGTGCCAGCGGGCTGATTAATTCACCCCTCCACTTT.

This chain links TRBV30 with TRBJ1-4; weak D call: TRBD1 (6 bases). From germline, CDR1 is GTSNPN and CDR2 SVGIG (reference sequence). The ends were cut back, 0 bases at V and 8 bases at J, with 13 bases in the middle. The CDR3 loop spans 14 amino acids. The CDR3 coding sequence is TGTGCCTGGAGTGTCGGCAGGGGAGAGGAAAAACTGTTTTTT. Protein sequence: CAWSVGRGEEKLFF.

The V and J genes are TRBV6-5 and TRBJ1-2; D is unresolved. The V gene's germline CDR1 is MNHEY and CDR2 SVGAGI. The V gene lost 8 bases and the J gene lost 2 bases, with 18 bases spanning the gap. There are 15 residues in the CDR3. Written as DNA, the CDR3 is TGTGCCAGCGGTTTATACGGCAGCACAAACTATGGCTACACCTTC. Its protein is CASGLYGSTNYGYTF.

This clone is a singleton in its sample. The J gene is TRBJ2-1, the V gene TRBV5-6; D possibly corresponds to TRBD1 (6 bases). The CDR3 has 13 residues. Per germline, CDR1 SGHDT and CDR2 YYEEEE. V lost 2 bases and J lost 7, with 10 bases in between. DNA for the CDR3: TGTGCCAGCAGCTTTGGACAGATAAATGAGCAGTTCTTC. Translation gives CASSFGQINEQFF.

CDR3 sequence reads: CASSLDSVYNEQFF. DNA of the CDR3: TGTGCCAGCAGCTTGGACTCAGTTTACAATGAGCAGTTCTTC. The chain has TRBV7-3 and TRBJ2-1; TRBD2 is a possible D gene (5 bases). Trimming removed 3 bases at V and 4 bases at J, with 10 bases between. The CDR3 has 14 amino acids. CDR1 is SGHTA and CDR2 is FQGTGA in the germline V gene.

This chain links TRBV5-1 with TRBJ1-6; 9 bases align to TRBD1. CDR3 length: 13 amino acids. Unmatched junction bases numbered 4, after V lost 8 bases and J lost 7 bases. Germline V gives CDR1 SGHRS, CDR2 YFSETQ. The CDR3 DNA is TGCGCCAGTAGGACAGGGGAAAATTCACCCCTCCACTTT. Residues: CASRTGENSPLHF.

This clone came up a few times. Different DNA sequences within this sample yield the same CDR3. The chain employs TRBV7-2 and TRBJ1-2; D gene unclear. The CDR3 extends over 12 amino acids. V was shortened by 4 bases and J by 4 bases, with 7 bases between the two germline ends. Germline CDR1 and CDR2: SGHTA and FQGNSA. CDR3 sequence reads: CASSSSLYGYTF. As DNA, the CDR3 is TGTGCCAGCAGCTCCAGTCTCTATGGCTACACCTTC.

V usage is TRBV11-1 and J usage is TRBJ2-5; D may match TRBD1 or TRBD2 (5 bases each). Germline lookup yields CDR1 SGHAT and CDR2 FQDESV (reference sequence). This CDR3 spans 14 amino acids. Trimming took off 0 bases at V and 5 bases at J, with 10 bases between the two ends. The CDR3 sequence: CASSLALGRETQYF. In nucleotides, the CDR3 is TGTGCCAGCAGCTTAGCGCTGGGACGGGAGACCCAGTACTTC. Full variable domain (rest looked up from reference TRBV11-1 and TRBJ2-5): EAEVAQSPRYKITEKSQAVAFWCDPISGHATLYWYRQILGQGPELLVQFQDESVVDDSQLPKDRFSAERLKGVDSTLKIQPAELGDSAMYLCASSLALGRETQYFGPGTRLLVL.

The gene calls are TRBV5-5 and TRBJ1-6; D not certain. Looked up from germline, CDR1 is SGHKS and CDR2 is YYEKEE (reference sequence). V lost 4 bases and J 11 bases, leaving 19 bases between the germline ends. CDR3 length equals 15 residues. Here the CDR3 reads CASSLNDDKWTPLHF. CDR3 in DNA: TGTGCCAGCAGCCTTAATGACGATAAGTGGACACCCCTCCACTTT.

The chain carries TRBV27 and TRBJ1-1, with D uncertain. V was clipped by 1 base and J by 4 bases, with 10 bases between them. The germline V gene has CDR1 MNHEY and CDR2 SMNVEV (reference sequence). This CDR3 is 14 amino acids long. CDR3 protein: CASSLLSASTEAFF. For the CDR3, the DNA is TGTGCCAGCAGTTTATTATCGGCAAGCACTGAAGCTTTCTTT.

CDR3 in amino acids: CASSPTSGSMYEQFF. In DNA, the CDR3 is TGTGCCAGCAGCCCGACTAGCGGTAGTATGTATGAGCAGTTCTTC. This sequence joins TRBV7-2 and TRBJ2-1; TRBD2 matches 9 bases. The CDR3 has 15 amino acids. Trimming at V came to 5 bases and at J to 8 bases, leaving 10 bases not matched to a gene. Germline-derived CDR1 and CDR2 are SGHTA and FQGNSA. Using reference TRBV7-2 and TRBJ2-1 for the parts outside the CDR3, the full variable domain is GAGVSQSPSNKVTEKGKDVELRCDPISGHTALYWYRQSLGQGLEFLIYFQGNSAPDKSGLPSDRFSAERTGGSVSTLTIQRTQQEDSAVYLCASSPTSGSMYEQFFGPGTRLTVL.

The chain has TRBV27 and TRBJ1-6, with D uncertain. V was clipped by 3 bases and J by 19 bases, with 16 bases between them. The germline V gene encodes CDR1 MNHEY and CDR2 SMNVEV (reference sequence). This CDR3 spans 12 amino acids. CDR3 in amino acids: CASSFPGKTPHF. The CDR3 DNA sequence: TGTGCCAGCAGTTTTCCAGGAAAGACCCCTCACTTT.

The chain recombines TRBV7-2 with TRBJ2-1; 11 nucleotides align to TRBD2. J gave up 5 bases and V 5 bases, and 5 bases lay outside the gene matches. Germline V gene sequence: CDR1 SGHTA, CDR2 FQGNSA. The CDR3 has 15 residues. In DNA form, the CDR3 reads TGTGCCAGCAGCCCGACTAGCGGGACAAACAATGAGCAGTTCTTC. Translation: CASSPTSGTNNEQFF.

The rearrangement links TRBV29-1 to TRBJ1-2; TRBD1 matches at 10 bases. V gave up 6 bases and J gave up 14 bases; unmatched junction bases: 12. The CDR3 spans 12 residues. CDR1 SQVTM and CDR2 ANQGSEA come from the germline V gene. In nucleotides, the CDR3 is TGCAGCGTAGATCCGGGACAGGGGCTCGGTACCTTC. It specifies CSVDPGQGLGTF.